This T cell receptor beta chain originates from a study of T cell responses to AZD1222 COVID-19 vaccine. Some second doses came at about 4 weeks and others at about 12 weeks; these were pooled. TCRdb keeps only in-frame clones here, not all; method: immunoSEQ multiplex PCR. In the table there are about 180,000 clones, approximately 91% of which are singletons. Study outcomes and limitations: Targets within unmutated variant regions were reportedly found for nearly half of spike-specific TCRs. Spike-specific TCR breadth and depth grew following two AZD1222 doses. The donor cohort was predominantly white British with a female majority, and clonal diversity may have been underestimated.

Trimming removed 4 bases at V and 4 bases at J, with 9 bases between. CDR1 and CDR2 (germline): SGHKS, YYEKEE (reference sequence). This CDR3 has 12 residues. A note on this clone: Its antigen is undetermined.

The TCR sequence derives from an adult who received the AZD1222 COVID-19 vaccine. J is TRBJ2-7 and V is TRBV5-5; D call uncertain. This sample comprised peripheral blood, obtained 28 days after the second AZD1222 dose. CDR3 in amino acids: CASSPPGYEQYF. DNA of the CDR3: TGTGCCAGCAGCCCGCCGGGTTACGAGCAGTACTTC.